The present TCR beta chain was sequenced within a study of cytomegalovirus exposure and HLA in healthy donors. Using immunoSEQ multiplex PCR, the repertoire was profiled, and TCRdb retains in-frame clones only, with some absent. The sample lists around 190,000 clones, around nine tenths occurring once. J gave up 2 bases and V 2 bases, and 16 bases lay outside the gene matches. From germline, CDR1 is SGHRS and CDR2 YFSETQ. The CDR3 contains 18 residues. General study points: The listing of roughly 160 TCR beta chains classed them as cytomegalovirus-associated.

With regard to this clone: Its antigen is as yet unknown.

The chain carries TRBV5-1 and TRBJ2-7; 7 nucleotides align to TRBD1. The sequenced sample consisted of PBMCs. This receptor was obtained from a man between 25 and 39 years old in good health and CMV-seropositive. The CDR3 protein is CASSFGPPNRGSPYEQYF. As DNA, the CDR3 is TGCGCCAGCAGCTTCGGACCCCCAAACAGGGGAAGTCCCTACGAGCAGTACTTC.